One and the same sample provided the 29 T cell receptor beta chains below, sequenced in a study of OX40 agonist ivuxolimab in advanced cancers. The assay was immunoSEQ multiplex PCR, and TCRdb's table has in-frame clones only and misses some. This table holds 9,000 to 10,000 clones, roughly 71% found once. The material sequenced was CD4+ or CD8+ T cells sorted from blood, taken in a trial of the OX40 agonist ivuxolimab. The receptors derive from an adult with an advanced solid tumor such as melanoma, head and neck, liver or kidney cancer.

The V call is TRBV9, the J call TRBJ2-1; TRBD2 aligns across 13 bases. CDR1 is SGDLS, CDR2 YYNGEE, per germline. The length of the CDR3 is 15 residues. V lost 3 bases to trimming and J lost 7 bases; unmatched junction nucleotides: 4. CDR3 coding DNA: TGTGCCAGCAGCGAGGGACTAGCGGGGCCAAATGAGCAGTTCTTC. This sequence encodes CASSEGLAGPNEQFF. The whole variable domain, filled in from reference TRBV9 and TRBJ2-1, reads DSGVTQTPKHLITATGQRVTLRCSPRSGDLSVYWYQQSLDQGLQFLIQYYNGEERAKGNILERFSAQQFPDLHSELNLSSLELGDSALYFCASSEGLAGPNEQFFGPGTRLTVL.

CDR3 sequence (DNA): TGTGCCAGCAGCTTAGTCGGCGGCGGGGGGGGAGATAGCATTCAGTACTTC. Its translation: CASSLVGGGGGDSIQYF. The rearrangement links TRBV11-3 to TRBJ2-4, with 9 nucleotides matching TRBD2. The CDR3 has 17 amino acids. Trimming removed 1 base from V and 9 bases from J; junction bases left unmatched: 13. CDR1 is SGHNT and CDR2 is YENEEA in the germline V gene.

The chain employs TRBV7-8 and TRBJ2-7; D possibly uses TRBD1 or TRBD2 (6 bases each). Germline values: CDR1 SGHVS, CDR2 FQNEAQ. The CDR3 has 14 amino acids. Trimming shortened V by 5 bases and J by 7 bases, and 18 bases separated the two germline ends. The CDR3 here is CASSLGWGAGEQYF. In DNA, the CDR3 is TGTGCCAGCAGCCTAGGATGGGGGGCGGGGGAGCAGTACTTC.

The sample holds one count of this clone. The rearrangement links TRBV28 to TRBJ2-1; 9 bases map to TRBD2. With 2 bases clipped from V and 4 bases from J, the junction kept 6 bases outside the gene matches. CDR1 MDHEN and CDR2 SYDVKM come from the germline V gene. This CDR3 has 16 residues. The CDR3 loop is CASSLDEAGGYNEQFF. In nucleotides, the CDR3 is TGTGCCAGCAGTTTAGATGAAGCGGGGGGTTACAATGAGCAGTTCTTC.

This rearrangement joins TRBV29-1 to TRBJ1-1, with 9 bases that match TRBD1. Germline CDR1 and CDR2: SQVTM and ANQGSEA. The V gene end was trimmed by 1 base and the J gene end by 0 bases; junction bases not matched to a gene: 6. This CDR3 comprises 16 residues. Here the CDR3 DNA reads TGCAGCGTTGAAGTACAGGGGGCGGTTGTGAACACTGAAGCTTTCTTT. As protein: CSVEVQGAVVNTEAFF.

V is TRBV9 and J is TRBJ2-4; D ambiguous. From germline, CDR1 is SGDLS and CDR2 YYNGEE. The germline V and J ends were trimmed by 3 bases and 9 bases, with 10 bases remaining between them. The CDR3 has 12 residues. The CDR3 loop reads CASSAFVSIQYF. The CDR3 DNA follows: TGTGCCAGCAGCGCCTTTGTCAGCATTCAGTACTTC.

A word on this clone: At one boundary the junction diverges from the germline segment, which might be a read error. The chain couples TRBV5-4 to TRBJ2-1; D is uncertain. The CDR3 covers 11 residues. Germline V gives CDR1 SGHNT, CDR2 YYREEE (reference sequence). The CDR3 here is CASSLESQELF. The CDR3 region has the DNA TGTGCCAGCAGCTTGGAGTCTCAGGAGCTCTTC.

V usage is TRBV28 and J usage is TRBJ1-3; D is ambiguous. Per the germline V gene, CDR1 is MDHEN and CDR2 is SYDVKM. This CDR3 comprises 15 residues. V lost 2 bases and J 4 bases, leaving 12 bases between the germline ends. CDR3 residues: CASSLISAGGNTIYF. The DNA for the CDR3 is TGTGCCAGCAGTTTAATTTCGGCAGGCGGAAACACCATATATTTT.

The V call is TRBV28, the J call TRBJ1-1; the D is unclear. Germline assignment: CDR1 MDHEN and CDR2 SYDVKM. The ends were cut back, 4 bases at V and 0 bases at J, with 6 bases in the middle. CDR3 length: 13 amino acids. The CDR3 loop reads CASSSRVNTEAFF. CDR3 nucleotide sequence: TGTGCCAGCAGTTCCCGCGTGAACACTGAAGCTTTCTTT.

The V call is TRBV28, the J call TRBJ2-7, with TRBD1 matching over 9 bases. Germline lookup yields CDR1 MDHEN and CDR2 SYDVKM. The CDR3 contains 15 residues. With 6 bases clipped from V and 2 bases from J, the junction kept 8 bases outside the gene matches. In nucleotides, the CDR3 is TGTGCCAGCAGGCCCCGGGACAGGGCAACCTACGAGCAGTACTTC. This sequence encodes CASRPRDRATYEQYF.

The CDR3 DNA follows: TGTGCCATCCACCGGGACACCTCCTACGAGCAGTACTTC. Translated: CAIHRDTSYEQYF. The V and J genes are TRBV2 and TRBJ2-5; D might be TRBD1 (6 bases). The J call is in doubt because the DNA end fits TRBJ2-7 better. CDR1 and CDR2 from the germline V gene are SNHLY and FYNNEI. CDR3 length: 13 amino acids.

V and J are TRBV9 and TRBJ1-2; D gene ambiguous. CDR1 and CDR2 from the germline V gene are SGDLS and YYNGEE. CDR3 length: 14 amino acids. The ends were cut back, 0 bases at V and 2 bases at J, with 8 bases in the middle. CDR3 in DNA: TGTGCCAGCAGCGTAGGGCCGGGAAACTATGGCTACACCTTC. This gives the protein CASSVGPGNYGYTF.

The chain has TRBV6-1 and TRBJ1-1; perhaps TRBD1 as D (5 bases). This CDR3 comprises 14 residues. Trimming pared 2 bases from V and 8 bases from J, leaving 15 bases between. Germline V gene data show CDR1 as MNHNS and CDR2 as SASEGT. This CDR3 reads CASSEPVWTTEAFF. CDR3 DNA sequence: TGTGCCAGCAGTGAACCTGTTTGGACAACCGAAGCTTTCTTT.

V gene TRBV6-5 combines with J gene TRBJ2-7, with no clear D. The V and J ends lost 8 bases and 2 bases respectively, with 7 bases between them. This CDR3 contains 11 residues. Germline CDR1 MNHEY, CDR2 SVGAGI. The CDR3 DNA reads as TGTGCCAGCGGCAACCCCTACGAGCAGTACTTC. Encoded protein: CASGNPYEQYF.

The V call is TRBV2, the J call TRBJ1-1; no definite D call. CDR1 and CDR2 (germline): SNHLY, FYNNEI. Trimming removed 2 bases from V and 0 bases from J, with 4 bases in between. The CDR3 is 13 amino acids. Here the CDR3 reads CASSENVNTEAFF. The CDR3 DNA sequence: TGTGCCAGCAGTGAAAATGTGAACACTGAAGCTTTCTTT.

This clone has a handful of counts. V is TRBV7-9 and J is TRBJ1-4; D may be TRBD1 (5 bases). The CDR3 has 15 amino acids. Germline assignment: CDR1 SEHNR and CDR2 FQNEAQ (reference sequence). Trimming stripped 5 bases from V and 8 bases from J, with 18 bases between. For the CDR3, the DNA is TGTGCCAGCAGCGGCACGACGGGGGGAGACGAAAAACTGTTTTTT. Translation: CASSGTTGGDEKLFF.

This clone was found a few times. The CDR3 sequence: CASSFSGGLTDTQYF. DNA of the CDR3: TGTGCCAGCAGCTTTAGCGGGGGGCTCACAGATACGCAGTATTTT. The V call is TRBV5-4, the J call TRBJ2-3; 10 nucleotides align to TRBD2. V lost 2 bases, J lost 2 bases, and 2 bases stayed unmatched. The CDR3 has 15 residues. CDR1 and CDR2 from the germline V gene are SGHNT and YYREEE (reference sequence).

The CDR3 spells CASSSRADPHEKLFF. As DNA, the CDR3 is TGTGCCAGCAGCTCCCGCGCGGACCCTCATGAAAAACTGTTTTTT. J is TRBJ1-4 and V is TRBV7-8; D unclear. CDR1 SGHVS and CDR2 FQNEAQ come from the germline V gene. Between the trimmed V and J ends, which lost 4 bases and 6 bases, there was a span of 15 bases. The CDR3 runs to 15 residues.

The CDR3 loop reads CASSFGTDFQETQYF. CDR3 sequence (DNA): TGTGCCAGCAGCTTCGGGACAGATTTCCAAGAGACCCAGTACTTC. The chain joins TRBV7-8 to TRBJ2-5; TRBD1 aligns across 7 bases. The ends lost 3 bases at V and 1 base at J; junction bases unmatched: 5. Germline CDR1 and CDR2: SGHVS and FQNEAQ. CDR3 length equals 15 residues.

This clone was seen once. The chain employs TRBV9 and TRBJ2-7; D may match TRBD1 or TRBD2 (5 bases each). The CDR3 contains 15 residues. CDR1 and CDR2 from the germline V gene are SGDLS and YYNGEE. V dropped 0 bases and J dropped 7 bases, with 17 bases sitting between them. CDR3: CASSVGDGLKGEQYF. CDR3 in DNA: TGTGCCAGCAGCGTAGGGGACGGGCTAAAGGGAGAGCAGTACTTC.

The chain has TRBV28 and TRBJ2-1, with TRBD2 identical over 10 bases. This CDR3 is 15 amino acids long. V trimming: 6 bases; J trimming: 2 bases; junction bases outside the gene matches: 4. CDR1 is MDHEN, CDR2 SYDVKM, per germline. DNA for the CDR3: TGTGCCAGCAGGGCGACTAGCGGGCCCTACAATGAGCAGTTCTTC. It is translated as CASRATSGPYNEQFF.

The chain is built from TRBV5-8 and TRBJ2-2, with D perhaps matching TRBD2 (5 bases). CDR3 length: 12 amino acids. V lost 8 bases, J lost 7 bases, and 12 bases lay in between. Looked up from germline, CDR1 is SGHTS and CDR2 is YDEGEE. The CDR3 here is CASTKRGGELFF. The DNA of the CDR3 is TGTGCCAGTACAAAACGGGGCGGGGAGCTGTTTTTT.

The chain employs TRBV6-6 and TRBJ2-2; D is ambiguous. Trimming removed 1 base from V and 5 bases from J, with 11 bases in between. CDR3 size: 15 residues. Germline V lookup: CDR1 MNHNY, CDR2 SVGAGI (reference sequence). The CDR3 sequence: CASSYYRPGTGELFF. CDR3 DNA: TGTGCCAGCAGTTACTACCGCCCCGGGACCGGGGAGCTGTTTTTT.

The chain links TRBV20-1 to TRBJ2-1, with a tentative D call TRBD2 (6 bases). CDR1 DFQATT and CDR2 SNEGSKA come from the germline V gene (reference sequence). This CDR3 comprises 11 residues. The ends were cut back, 5 bases at V and 6 bases at J, with 8 bases in the middle. CDR3 in amino acids: CSARDFNEQFF. CDR3 sequence (DNA): TGCAGTGCTCGGGACTTCAATGAGCAGTTCTTC.

The CDR3 here is CASSPRDSSNEQFF. As DNA, the CDR3 is TGCGCCAGCAGCCCGCGGGACAGCAGTAATGAGCAGTTCTTC. The chain employs TRBV4-3 and TRBJ2-1, with a possible D match to TRBD1 (7 bases). With 4 bases removed from V and 7 bases from J, the gap between germline ends came to 14 bases. CDR3 length equals 14 residues. CDR1 is LGHNA and CDR2 is YSLEER in the germline V gene.

This clone showed up just a few times. This chain uses TRBV9 with TRBJ2-4, with 11 bases lining up with TRBD2. The CDR3 loop spans 19 amino acids. The germline V gene has CDR1 SGDLS and CDR2 YYNGEE. Trimming at V came to 2 bases and at J to 7 bases, leaving 17 bases not matched to a gene. The CDR3 region has the DNA TGTGCCAGCAGCGTTGGGACTAGCGGAAAACCGGATCCCCGGAACATTCAGTACTTC. It encodes CASSVGTSGKPDPRNIQYF.

This chain joins TRBV11-1 and TRBJ1-1; the D is unclear. The V gene's germline CDR1 is SGHAT and CDR2 FQDESV (reference sequence). V lost 0 bases, J lost 5 bases, and 7 bases lay in between. The CDR3 length is 13 residues. The CDR3 protein is CASSLALGTEAFF. In DNA, the CDR3 is TGTGCCAGCAGCTTAGCCCTAGGAACTGAAGCTTTCTTT.

A few counts support this clone. The genes are TRBV11-2 and TRBJ2-7, with 9 bases matching TRBD2. The CDR3 runs 15 residues. Germline trimming cut 4 bases from V and 7 bases from J; bases unmatched to any gene: 11. Per the germline V gene, CDR1 is SGHAT and CDR2 is FQNNGV. The CDR3: CASSSQAGGPWEQYF. DNA for the CDR3: TGTGCCAGCAGCTCCCAAGCGGGAGGACCCTGGGAGCAGTACTTC.

The rearrangement links TRBV30 to TRBJ1-4; D may be TRBD1 (6 bases). CDR1 is GTSNPN, CDR2 SVGIG, per germline (reference sequence). The CDR3 is 13 residues long. Between the trimmed V and J ends, which lost 5 bases and 4 bases, there was a span of 11 bases. CDR3 protein: CAWAGHFNEKLFF. CDR3 nucleotide sequence: TGTGCCTGGGCGGGACACTTTAATGAAAAACTGTTTTTT.